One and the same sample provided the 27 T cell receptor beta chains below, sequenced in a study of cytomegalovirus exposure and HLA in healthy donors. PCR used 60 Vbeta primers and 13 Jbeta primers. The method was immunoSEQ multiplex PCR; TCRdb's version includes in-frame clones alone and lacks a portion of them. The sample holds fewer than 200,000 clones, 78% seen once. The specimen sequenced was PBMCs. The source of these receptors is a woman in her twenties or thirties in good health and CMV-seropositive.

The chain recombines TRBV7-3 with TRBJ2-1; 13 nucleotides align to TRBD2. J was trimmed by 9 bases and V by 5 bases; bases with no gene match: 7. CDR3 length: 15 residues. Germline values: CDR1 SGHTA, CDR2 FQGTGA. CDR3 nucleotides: TGTGCCAGCAGCCTCGGACTAGCGGGAGCTTCTGAGCAGTTCTTC. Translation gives CASSLGLAGASEQFF.

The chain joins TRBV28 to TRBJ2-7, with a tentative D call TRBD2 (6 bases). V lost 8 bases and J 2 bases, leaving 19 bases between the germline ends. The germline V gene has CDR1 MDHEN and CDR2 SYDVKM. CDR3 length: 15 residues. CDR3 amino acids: CASSYLHTGAYEQYF. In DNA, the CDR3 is TGTGCCAGCTCATATCTCCACACGGGGGCCTACGAGCAGTACTTC.

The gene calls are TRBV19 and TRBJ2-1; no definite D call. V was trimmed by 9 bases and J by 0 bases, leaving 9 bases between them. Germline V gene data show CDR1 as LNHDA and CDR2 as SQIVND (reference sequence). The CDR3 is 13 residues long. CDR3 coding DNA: TGTGCCAGCAGTGGTAGCTCCTACAATGAGCAGTTCTTC. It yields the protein CASSGSSYNEQFF.

The CDR3 DNA reads as TGTGCCAGCAGCCCAGTAATCAGCTACGAGCAGTACTTC. It translates to CASSPVISYEQYF. The chain is built from TRBV7-2 and TRBJ2-7; no firm D call. CDR1 is SGHTA and CDR2 is FQGNSA in the germline V gene. Deletions cut 5 bases from V and 3 bases from J, with 11 bases between. This CDR3 is built from 13 residues.

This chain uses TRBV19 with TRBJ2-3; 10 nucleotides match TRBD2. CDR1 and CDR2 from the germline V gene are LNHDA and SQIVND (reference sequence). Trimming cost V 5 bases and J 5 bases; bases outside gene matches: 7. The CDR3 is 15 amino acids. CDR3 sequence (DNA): TGTGCCAGTAGTCCGGCTAGCGGGAGCCTAGATACGCAGTATTTT. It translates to CASSPASGSLDTQYF.

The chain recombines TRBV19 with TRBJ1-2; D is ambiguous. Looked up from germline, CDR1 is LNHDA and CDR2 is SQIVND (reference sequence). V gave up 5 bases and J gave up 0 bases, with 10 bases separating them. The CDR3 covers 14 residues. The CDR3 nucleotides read TGTGCCAGTAGTTGGAGCAGTTCTAACTATGGCTACACCTTC. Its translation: CASSWSSSNYGYTF.

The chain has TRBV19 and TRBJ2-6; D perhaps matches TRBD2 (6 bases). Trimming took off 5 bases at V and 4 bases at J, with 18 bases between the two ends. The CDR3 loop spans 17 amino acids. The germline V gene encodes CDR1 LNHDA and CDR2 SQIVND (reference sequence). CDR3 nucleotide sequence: TGTGCCAGTAGTCCGGAGGGGCCCACGTCGGGGGCCAACGTCCTGACTTTC. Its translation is CASSPEGPTSGANVLTF.

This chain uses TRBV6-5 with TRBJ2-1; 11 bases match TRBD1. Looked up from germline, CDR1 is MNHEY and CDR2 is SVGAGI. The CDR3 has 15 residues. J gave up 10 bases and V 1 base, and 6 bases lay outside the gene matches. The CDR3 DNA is TGTGCCAGCAGTTACTTAGGGACAGGGGGATTGGAGCAGTTCTTC. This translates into CASSYLGTGGLEQFF.

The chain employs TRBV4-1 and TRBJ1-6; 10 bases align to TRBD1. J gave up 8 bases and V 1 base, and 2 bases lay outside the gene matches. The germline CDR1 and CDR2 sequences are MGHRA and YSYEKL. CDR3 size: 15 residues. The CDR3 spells CASSQGQGADSPLHF. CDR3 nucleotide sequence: TGCGCCAGCAGCCAAGGACAGGGGGCTGATTCACCCCTCCACTTT.

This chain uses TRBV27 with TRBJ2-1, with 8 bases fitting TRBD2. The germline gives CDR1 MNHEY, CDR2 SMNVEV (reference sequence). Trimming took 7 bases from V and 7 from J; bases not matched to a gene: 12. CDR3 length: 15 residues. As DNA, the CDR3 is TGTGCCAGCAAGGTTCGAAGCGGGAGTGGTAATGAGCAGTTCTTC. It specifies CASKVRSGSGNEQFF.

CDR3 in amino acids: CASRPYRDRGDNEQFF. The CDR3 DNA is TGCGCCAGCAGGCCCTACCGGGACAGGGGTGACAATGAGCAGTTCTTC. The chain is built from TRBV5-1 and TRBJ2-1; 10 bases fit TRBD1. The V gene's germline CDR1 is SGHRS and CDR2 YFSETQ. This CDR3 comprises 16 residues. With 5 bases clipped from V and 5 bases from J, the junction kept 10 bases outside the gene matches.

The CDR3, as DNA: TGTGCCAGCAGTTTTGGGGGGGCAAGCACAGATACGCAGTATTTT. This translates into CASSFGGASTDTQYF. The rearrangement uses TRBV27 and TRBJ2-3, with D maybe TRBD2 (7 bases). V was pared by 3 bases and J by 0 bases, with 10 bases between. This CDR3 comprises 15 residues. Germline loops: CDR1 MNHEY, CDR2 SMNVEV (reference sequence).

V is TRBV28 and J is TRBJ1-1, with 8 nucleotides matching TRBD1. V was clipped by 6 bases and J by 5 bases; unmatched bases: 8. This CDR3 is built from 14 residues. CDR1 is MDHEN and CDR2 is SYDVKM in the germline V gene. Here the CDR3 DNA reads TGTGCCAGCAGGACGACAGGGGATGGGACTGAAGCTTTCTTT. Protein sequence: CASRTTGDGTEAFF. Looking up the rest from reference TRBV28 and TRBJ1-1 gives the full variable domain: DVKVTQSSRYLVKRTGEKVFLECVQDMDHENMFWYRQDPGLGLRLIYFSYDVKMKEKGDIPEGYSVSREKKERFSLILESASTNQTSMYLCASRTTGDGTEAFFGQGTRLTVV.

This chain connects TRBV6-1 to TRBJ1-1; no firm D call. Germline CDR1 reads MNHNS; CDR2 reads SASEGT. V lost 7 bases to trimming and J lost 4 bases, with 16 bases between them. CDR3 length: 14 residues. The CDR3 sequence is CASTLHPGGTEAFF. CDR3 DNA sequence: TGTGCCAGCACGCTTCACCCGGGAGGCACTGAAGCTTTCTTT.

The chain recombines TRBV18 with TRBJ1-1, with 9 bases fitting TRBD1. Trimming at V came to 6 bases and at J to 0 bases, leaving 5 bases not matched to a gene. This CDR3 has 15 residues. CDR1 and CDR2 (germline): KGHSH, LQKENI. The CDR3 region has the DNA TGTGCCAGCTCGCAACAGGGGGCGATGAACACTGAAGCTTTCTTT. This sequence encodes CASSQQGAMNTEAFF.

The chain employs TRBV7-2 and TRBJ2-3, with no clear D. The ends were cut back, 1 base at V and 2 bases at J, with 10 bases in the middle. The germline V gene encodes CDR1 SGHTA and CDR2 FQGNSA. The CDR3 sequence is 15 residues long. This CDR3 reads CASSLEEYHTDTQYF. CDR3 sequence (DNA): TGTGCCAGCAGCTTAGAAGAGTATCACACAGATACGCAGTATTTT.

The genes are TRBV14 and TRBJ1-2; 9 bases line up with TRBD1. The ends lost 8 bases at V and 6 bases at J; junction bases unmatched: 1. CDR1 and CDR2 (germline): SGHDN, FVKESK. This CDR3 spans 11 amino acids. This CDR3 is CASGQGNGYTF. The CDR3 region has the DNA TGTGCCAGCGGACAGGGGAATGGCTACACCTTC.

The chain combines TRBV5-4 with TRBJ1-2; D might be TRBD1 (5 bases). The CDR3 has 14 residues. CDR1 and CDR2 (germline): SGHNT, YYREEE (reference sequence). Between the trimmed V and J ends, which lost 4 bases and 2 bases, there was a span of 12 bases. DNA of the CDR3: TGTGCCAGCAGCAGCCCGCAGGGAAACTATGGCTACACCTTC. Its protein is CASSSPQGNYGYTF. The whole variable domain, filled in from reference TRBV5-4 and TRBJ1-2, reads ETGVTQSPTHLIKTRGQQVTLRCSSQSGHNTVSWYQQALGQGPQFIFQYYREEENGRGNFPPRFSGLQFPNYSSELNVNALELDDSALYLCASSSPQGNYGYTFGSGTRLTVV.

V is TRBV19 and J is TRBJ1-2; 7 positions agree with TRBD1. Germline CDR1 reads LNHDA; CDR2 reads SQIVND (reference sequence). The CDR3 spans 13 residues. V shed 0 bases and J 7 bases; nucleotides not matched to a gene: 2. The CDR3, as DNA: TGTGCCAGTAGTATAGAGACAGGGAGTGGCTACACCTTC. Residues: CASSIETGSGYTF.

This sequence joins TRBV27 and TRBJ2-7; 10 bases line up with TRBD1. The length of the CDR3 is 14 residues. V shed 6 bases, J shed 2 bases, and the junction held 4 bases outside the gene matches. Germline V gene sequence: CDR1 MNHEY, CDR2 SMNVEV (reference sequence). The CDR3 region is CASSIGTGAYEQYF. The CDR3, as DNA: TGTGCCAGCAGCATAGGGACAGGGGCCTACGAGCAGTACTTC.

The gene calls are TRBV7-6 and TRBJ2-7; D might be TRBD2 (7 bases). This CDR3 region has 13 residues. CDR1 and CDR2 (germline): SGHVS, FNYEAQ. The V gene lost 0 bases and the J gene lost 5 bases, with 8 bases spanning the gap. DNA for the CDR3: TGTGCCAGCAGCTTAGCCGGGGGGCACGAGCAGTACTTC. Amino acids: CASSLAGGHEQYF.

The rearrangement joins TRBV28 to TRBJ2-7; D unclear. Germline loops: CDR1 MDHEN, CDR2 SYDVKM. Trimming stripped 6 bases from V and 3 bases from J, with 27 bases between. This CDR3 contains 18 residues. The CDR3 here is CASSLRPTSWRSYYEQYF. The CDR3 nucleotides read TGTGCCAGCAGCTTAAGGCCCACCTCGTGGCGGAGCTACTACGAGCAGTACTTC.

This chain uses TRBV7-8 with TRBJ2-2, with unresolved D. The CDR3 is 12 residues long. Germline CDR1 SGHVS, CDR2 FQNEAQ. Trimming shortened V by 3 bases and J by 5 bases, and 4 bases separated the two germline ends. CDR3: CASSFKTGELFF. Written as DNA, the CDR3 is TGTGCCAGCAGCTTCAAAACCGGGGAGCTGTTTTTT.

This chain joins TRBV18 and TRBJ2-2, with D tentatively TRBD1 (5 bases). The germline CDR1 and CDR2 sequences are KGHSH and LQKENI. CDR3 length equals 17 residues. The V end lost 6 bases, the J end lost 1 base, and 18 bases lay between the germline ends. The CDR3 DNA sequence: TGTGCCAGCTCGCAAATGGGGCCTCTAATGAACACCGGGGAGCTGTTTTTT. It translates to CASSQMGPLMNTGELFF.

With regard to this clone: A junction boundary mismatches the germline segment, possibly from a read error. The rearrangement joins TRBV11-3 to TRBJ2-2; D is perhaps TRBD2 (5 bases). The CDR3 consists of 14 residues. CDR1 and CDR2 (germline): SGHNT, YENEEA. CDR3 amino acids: CASSPTPYTGKLFF. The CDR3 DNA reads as TGTGCCAGCAGCCCCACTCCGTACACCGGGAAGCTGTTTTTT. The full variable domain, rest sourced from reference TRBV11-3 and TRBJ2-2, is EAGVVQSPRYKIIEKKQPVAFWCNPISGHNTLYWYLQNLGQGPELLIRYENEEAVDDSQLPKDRFSAERLKGVDSTLKIQPAELGDSAVYLCASSPTPYTGKLFFGEGSRLTVL.

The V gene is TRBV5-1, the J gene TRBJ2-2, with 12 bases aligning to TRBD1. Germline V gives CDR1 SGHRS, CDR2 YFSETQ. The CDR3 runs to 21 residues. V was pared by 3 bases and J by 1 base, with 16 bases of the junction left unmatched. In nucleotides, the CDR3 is TGCGCCAGCAGCTCCCGCTCGGGACAGGGGGCGCCCAGCTGGAACACCGGGGAGCTGTTTTTT. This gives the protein CASSSRSGQGAPSWNTGELFF.

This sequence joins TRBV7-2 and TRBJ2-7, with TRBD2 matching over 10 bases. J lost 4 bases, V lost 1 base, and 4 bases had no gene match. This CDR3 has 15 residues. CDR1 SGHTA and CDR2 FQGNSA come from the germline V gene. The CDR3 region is CASSLVASGSYEQYF. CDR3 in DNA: TGTGCCAGCAGCTTAGTAGCTAGCGGGAGTTACGAGCAGTACTTC.